This passage covers 23 T cell receptor beta chains from one sample sequenced in a study of shared clonotypes between healthy human individuals. TCRdb's table, derived via immunoSEQ multiplex PCR, lists solely in-frame clones and lacks some. The repertoire holds a few hundred thousand clones, with less than 98% as singletons. Sequenced: naive CD4+ T cells sorted from blood. The subset is: CD45RA+ positively selected. The receptor set was obtained from a woman between 25 and 40 years old in good health.

This chain uses TRBV7-2 with TRBJ2-1; D possibly corresponds to TRBD2 (8 bases). The V gene's germline CDR1 is SGHTA and CDR2 FQGNSA. The CDR3 totals 15 residues. The CDR3 coding sequence is TGTGCTAGGAAGCGGGGGACAGCCCCTTTGAATGAGCAGTTCTTC. Protein sequence: CARKRGTAPLNEQFF.

The genes are TRBV4-1 and TRBJ1-5, with D possibly being TRBD1 (5 bases). V shed 0 bases and J shed 2 bases, with 14 bases lying between them. The CDR3 totals 17 residues. Looked up from germline, CDR1 is MGHRA and CDR2 is YSYEKL. The CDR3: CASSQDPWGSGNQPQHF. For the CDR3, the DNA is TGCGCCAGCAGCCAAGATCCCTGGGGGTCTGGCAATCAGCCCCAGCATTTT.

This chain links TRBV19 with TRBJ2-1; D perhaps matches TRBD1 (5 bases). The CDR3 is 11 amino acids. Deletions cut 1 base from V and 10 bases from J, with 5 bases between. The germline CDR1 and CDR2 sequences are LNHDA and SQIVND (reference sequence). The CDR3: CASSIGGEQFF. DNA for the CDR3: TGTGCCAGTAGTATAGGGGGCGAGCAGTTCTTC.

The chain couples TRBV28 to TRBJ1-1, with a tentative D call TRBD1 (6 bases). The CDR3 runs to 15 residues. V was pared by 3 bases and J by 5 bases, with 16 bases between. Germline values: CDR1 MDHEN, CDR2 SYDVKM. CDR3 nucleotides: TGTGCCAGCAGTTTTCCCACAGGGAGAGGAACTGAAGCTTTCTTT. Encoded protein: CASSFPTGRGTEAFF.

The CDR3 DNA reads as TGTGCCAGCAGTGAACAAGGGGGGGGCACTGAAGCTTTCTTT. It translates to CASSEQGGGTEAFF. The chain joins TRBV6-1 to TRBJ1-1, with D perhaps matching TRBD1 (6 bases). CDR1 and CDR2 from the germline V gene are MNHNS and SASEGT. The CDR3 length is 14 residues. The V and J ends lost 2 bases and 4 bases respectively, with 11 bases between them.

V is TRBV10-1 and J is TRBJ2-5; the match to TRBD2 covers 13 bases. V gave up 6 bases and J gave up 5 bases; unmatched junction bases: 12. Germline V gene data show CDR1 as WNHNN and CDR2 as SYGVQD (reference sequence). The CDR3 is made up of 17 amino acids. In DNA form, the CDR3 reads TGCGCCAGCAGGGGTCCATTACTAGCGGGAGGGCCCGAGACCCAGTACTTC. Residues: CASRGPLLAGGPETQYF.

This clone was observed once. Other DNA sequences in this specimen translate into the identical CDR3. V usage is TRBV6-5 and J usage is TRBJ1-5; 10 positions agree with TRBD1. The J segment lost 1 base and the V segment lost 6 bases, leaving 3 bases of the junction unmatched. Germline CDR1 MNHEY, CDR2 SVGAGI. The CDR3 is made up of 15 amino acids. The CDR3 DNA is TGTGCCAGCAGCAGGGACAGGGGAAGCAATCAGCCCCAGCATTTT. It codes for CASSRDRGSNQPQHF.

The chain joins TRBV5-1 to TRBJ1-2; D remains unclear. Trimming stripped 4 bases from V and 3 bases from J, with 10 bases between. The CDR3 runs 13 residues. Per germline, CDR1 SGHRS and CDR2 YFSETQ. The CDR3 here is CASSHTPDYGYTF. The CDR3 DNA follows: TGCGCCAGCAGCCATACACCTGACTATGGCTACACCTTC.

The chain is built from TRBV27 and TRBJ1-1; 7 bases agree with TRBD1. Germline V gene data show CDR1 as MNHEY and CDR2 as SMNVEV (reference sequence). The V gene end was trimmed by 6 bases and the J gene end by 5 bases; junction bases not matched to a gene: 18. This CDR3 comprises 17 residues. CDR3: CASRGLLPWGRGTEAFF. The CDR3 DNA reads TGTGCCAGCAGGGGACTCCTGCCGTGGGGCAGGGGGACTGAAGCTTTCTTT.

The chain links TRBV13 to TRBJ1-1; the D is unclear. Germline CDR1 and CDR2: PRHDT and FYEKMQ (reference sequence). This CDR3 is built from 15 residues. Trimming took 3 bases from V and 5 from J, leaving 16 bases between them. In DNA form, the CDR3 reads TGTGCCAGCAGCTTGAGAGGACGTCCTTGGACTGAAGCTTTCTTT. Residues: CASSLRGRPWTEAFF.

This clone was detected only a few times. The V gene is TRBV7-3, the J gene TRBJ2-7, with D hard to call. CDR3 length equals 13 residues. V was cut by 5 bases and J by 3 bases, with 11 bases left in between. Germline V gene data show CDR1 as SGHTA and CDR2 as FQGTGA. The CDR3 is CASSIDPSYEQYF. CDR3 nucleotides: TGTGCCAGCAGCATAGACCCCAGCTACGAGCAGTACTTC.

The rearrangement uses TRBV27 and TRBJ2-2; D is unresolved. Trimming cost V 5 bases and J 1 base, with 17 bases left between them. The CDR3 length is 17 residues. Germline V CDR1 and CDR2: MNHEY, SMNVEV (reference sequence). The CDR3 coding sequence is TGTGCCAGCAGTGGGGTGGTCGCGTTTGGGAACACCGGGGAGCTGTTTTTT. Protein: CASSGVVAFGNTGELFF.

V gene TRBV4-1 combines with J gene TRBJ2-5; unclear D gene. CDR1 MGHRA and CDR2 YSYEKL come from the germline V gene. The CDR3 extends over 15 amino acids. Deletions cut 0 bases from V and 5 bases from J, with 13 bases between. The CDR3: CASSQDGPGRETQYF. The DNA for the CDR3 is TGCGCCAGCAGCCAAGACGGCCCAGGCAGGGAGACCCAGTACTTC.

The chain is built from TRBV11-2 and TRBJ1-2; D remains ambiguous. Germline V gives CDR1 SGHAT, CDR2 FQNNGV. Trimming stripped 2 bases from V and 2 bases from J, with 9 bases between. The CDR3 length is 14 residues. The CDR3 reads CASSLRLDNYGYTF. The DNA for the CDR3 is TGTGCCAGCAGCTTACGTTTAGACAACTATGGCTACACCTTC. Drawing the rest from reference TRBV11-2 and TRBJ1-2, the complete variable domain is EAGVAQSPRYKIIEKRQSVAFWCNPISGHATLYWYQQILGQGPKLLIQFQNNGVVDDSQLPKDRFSAERLKGVDSTLKIQPAKLEDSAVYLCASSLRLDNYGYTFGSGTRLTVV.

The rearrangement links TRBV6-5 to TRBJ1-2, with 7 bases matching TRBD1. With V trimmed by 2 bases and J by 2 bases, 5 bases remained unmatched. CDR1 is MNHEY and CDR2 is SVGAGI in the germline V gene. The CDR3 covers 15 residues. CDR3 sequence: CASSYGDRPNYGYTF. The CDR3, as DNA: TGTGCCAGCAGTTACGGGGACAGACCAAACTATGGCTACACCTTC.

This CDR3 reads CASSQDREAAGAHEQYF. CDR3 nucleotide sequence: TGCGCCAGCAGCCAAGATAGGGAGGCAGCGGGCGCCCACGAGCAGTACTTC. The chain recombines TRBV4-1 with TRBJ2-7; perhaps TRBD2 as D (6 bases). In germline, CDR1 is MGHRA, CDR2 YSYEKL. This CDR3 has 17 amino acids. Trimming left V 0 bases short and J 5 bases short, with 20 bases between.

This chain uses TRBV28 with TRBJ2-7, with 11 bases lining up with TRBD1. V gave up 5 bases and J gave up 4 bases; unmatched junction bases: 13. CDR3 size: 17 residues. From germline, CDR1 is MDHEN and CDR2 SYDVKM. The CDR3 DNA sequence: TGTGCCAGCAGTACCTCCCCGGGACAGGGGGGAGGGTACGAGCAGTACTTC. Translation gives CASSTSPGQGGGYEQYF.

This chain joins TRBV11-2 and TRBJ2-4; TRBD2 matches 9 bases. Germline CDR1 is SGHAT and CDR2 is FQNNGV. V lost 5 bases and J lost 4; bases outside the gene matches: 3. There are 14 residues in the CDR3. The CDR3: CASSKTSGKNIQYF. In DNA form, the CDR3 reads TGTGCCAGCAGCAAGACTAGCGGAAAAAACATTCAGTACTTC.

V gene TRBV27 combines with J gene TRBJ2-1; TRBD2 agrees at 9 bases. In germline, CDR1 is MNHEY, CDR2 SMNVEV (reference sequence). Trimming removed 2 bases from V and 3 bases from J; junction bases left unmatched: 2. CDR3 length: 15 amino acids. The CDR3 DNA sequence: TGTGCCAGCAGTTTAGCGGGAGGGGACTACAATGAGCAGTTCTTC. Translated, it gives CASSLAGGDYNEQFF.

Turning to this clone: The same CDR3 can be traced to other DNA sequences in this sample. The chain is built from TRBV18 and TRBJ1-5; 10 nucleotides line up with TRBD1. From germline, CDR1 is KGHSH and CDR2 LQKENI. This CDR3 contains 15 residues. V lost 2 bases, J lost 2 bases, and 0 bases stayed unmatched. This CDR3 reads CASSPGTGGNQPQHF. The CDR3 DNA reads TGTGCCAGCTCACCAGGGACAGGGGGCAATCAGCCCCAGCATTTT.

The chain links TRBV19 to TRBJ2-5, with 9 bases identical to TRBD1. Trimming cost V 7 bases and J 3 bases; bases outside gene matches: 21. Germline-derived CDR1 and CDR2 are LNHDA and SQIVND (reference sequence). This CDR3 is built from 19 residues. The CDR3 is CASIRDPRIPGQGKETQYF. The CDR3 region has the DNA TGTGCCAGTATCCGCGACCCCCGGATACCGGGACAGGGAAAAGAGACCCAGTACTTC.

This chain's CDR3 is CASSPREHEQYF. CDR3 DNA: TGTGCCAGCAGCCCCAGGGAGCACGAGCAGTACTTC. The chain has TRBV7-9 and TRBJ2-7; D is tentatively TRBD1 or TRBD2 (5 bases each). From germline, CDR1 is SEHNR and CDR2 FQNEAQ (reference sequence). V was clipped by 5 bases and J by 5 bases, with 10 bases between them. This CDR3 spans 12 amino acids.

This clone was detected only a few times. V and J are TRBV4-1 and TRBJ1-2; D not resolved. V was clipped by 2 bases and J by 5 bases, with 18 bases between them. This CDR3 region has 16 residues. The germline gives CDR1 MGHRA, CDR2 YSYEKL. In nucleotides, the CDR3 is TGCGCCAGCAGCCAAACCCTCATCGGCGTGAGGTATGGCTACACCTTC. Residues: CASSQTLIGVRYGYTF.